The 28 T cell receptor beta chains below all came from one sample that was sequenced in a study of T cells after yellow fever vaccination. TCRdb redid the calling of the 5' RACE reads with MiXCR, one entry per CDR3 protein. The data show some 670,000 distinct CDR3 sequences, with approximately 13% seen just once and approximately 15% held by the top ten. The input for sequencing was PBMCs, taken on the day of the yellow fever booster vaccination. The source is a man under 40 who received the YFV17D yellow fever vaccine.

The sample holds a few counts of this clonotype. This chain connects TRBV6-1 to TRBJ2-5; 14 positions match TRBD2. V gave up 6 bases and J gave up 4 bases; unmatched junction bases: 13. CDR1 and CDR2 from the germline V gene are MNHNS and SASEGT. This CDR3 contains 18 residues. The CDR3 protein is CASSPGLAGGEGRETQYF. The DNA of the CDR3 is TGTGCCAGCAGCCCCGGACTAGCGGGAGGAGAGGGGAGAGAGACCCAGTACTTC.

The chain recombines TRBV7-2 with TRBJ2-1; D gene uncertain. Between the trimmed V and J ends, which lost 2 bases and 4 bases, there was a span of 9 bases. CDR1 is SGHTA, CDR2 FQGNSA, per germline. CDR3 size: 14 residues. Here the CDR3 reads CASSLMISYNEQFF. CDR3 DNA: TGTGCCAGCAGCTTAATGATTAGTTACAATGAGCAGTTCTTC.

This clonotype has a handful of counts. The chain is built from TRBV7-9 and TRBJ2-1; TRBD1 agrees at 12 bases. The V gene end was trimmed by 10 bases and the J gene end by 9 bases; junction bases not matched to a gene: 13. This CDR3 contains 15 residues. CDR1 and CDR2 from the germline V gene are SEHNR and FQNEAQ (reference sequence). The CDR3 sequence is CATRGGTGGPGEQFF. CDR3 DNA: TGTGCCACCAGAGGAGGGACAGGGGGCCCTGGTGAGCAGTTCTTC.

V and J are TRBV28 and TRBJ2-1; perhaps D is TRBD1 or TRBD2 (5 bases each). In germline, CDR1 is MDHEN, CDR2 SYDVKM. The CDR3 is made up of 12 amino acids. V was cut by 7 bases and J by 6 bases, with 10 bases left in between. The CDR3: CASIGDPNEQFF. The CDR3 DNA reads as TGTGCCAGCATAGGGGACCCCAATGAGCAGTTCTTC.

A few counts support this clonotype. The chain is built from TRBV6-5 and TRBJ2-1; 13 positions agree with TRBD2. Germline V gives CDR1 MNHEY, CDR2 SVGAGI. The CDR3 loop spans 18 amino acids. The junction had 7 bases not matched to a gene; V was cut back by 0 bases and J by 5 bases. In DNA form, the CDR3 reads TGTGCCAGCAGTTACTCGAGACTAGCGGGAGGACAAAACAATGAGCAGTTCTTC. Translation gives CASSYSRLAGGQNNEQFF.

The gene calls are TRBV20-1 and TRBJ2-5, with 10 bases that match TRBD2. CDR1 and CDR2 (germline): DFQATT, SNEGSKA (reference sequence). The CDR3 consists of 14 residues. V lost 2 bases, J lost 4 bases, and 4 bases stayed unmatched. CDR3 nucleotides: TGCAGTGCTAGATCAGCGGGAGGGCGAGAGACCCAGTACTTC. Translated, it gives CSARSAGGRETQYF.

The chain links TRBV7-8 to TRBJ2-2, with D tentatively TRBD1 or TRBD2 (5 bases each). This CDR3 comprises 14 residues. Trimming shortened V by 5 bases and J by 6 bases, and 13 bases separated the two germline ends. Per germline, CDR1 SGHVS and CDR2 FQNEAQ. As DNA, the CDR3 is TGTGCCAGCAGCCCTTTTTGGGGGTCCGGGGAGCTGTTTTTT. Amino acid sequence: CASSPFWGSGELFF.

This sequence joins TRBV10-3 and TRBJ2-7; D is possibly TRBD1 or TRBD2 (5 bases each). Looked up from germline, CDR1 is ENHRY and CDR2 is SYGVKD. The CDR3 length is 15 residues. V lost 2 bases, J lost 0 bases, and 11 bases lay in between. CDR3 protein: CAISEQSGGSYEQYF. The CDR3 DNA sequence: TGTGCCATCAGTGAGCAAAGTGGGGGCTCCTACGAGCAGTACTTC.

In this sample, this clonotype turned up a few times. This chain links TRBV28 with TRBJ2-7; D gene ambiguous. Germline CDR1 and CDR2: MDHEN and SYDVKM. This CDR3 region has 14 residues. V lost 7 bases to trimming and J lost 5 bases, with 18 bases between them. CDR3 DNA sequence: TGTGCCAGCAAAACCGCCCGGGTTAGAGACGAGCAGTACTTC. The encoded protein is CASKTARVRDEQYF.

This clonotype has just a few counts. The genes are TRBV27 and TRBJ2-1, with TRBD2 identical over 8 bases. The trim removed 5 bases at V and 7 bases at J, leaving 10 bases unmatched. The CDR3 runs 15 residues. Germline V gene data show CDR1 as MNHEY and CDR2 as SMNVEV (reference sequence). The CDR3 spells CASSGVGGRWNEQFF. The CDR3 region has the DNA TGTGCCAGCAGTGGAGTGGGCGGGAGGTGGAATGAGCAGTTCTTC.

There are a few counts of this clonotype. The rearrangement uses TRBV5-4 and TRBJ2-6; a possible D gene is TRBD2 (6 bases). CDR1 SGHNT and CDR2 YYREEE come from the germline V gene (reference sequence). V was clipped by 0 bases and J by 2 bases, with 9 bases between them. The CDR3 runs to 16 residues. The CDR3: CASSLVSGAGANVLTF. The CDR3 DNA reads TGTGCCAGCAGCTTGGTTTCGGGGGCTGGGGCCAACGTCCTGACTTTC. The variable domain in full, with the rest retrieved from reference TRBV5-4 and TRBJ2-6, is ETGVTQSPTHLIKTRGQQVTLRCSSQSGHNTVSWYQQALGQGPQFIFQYYREEENGRGNFPPRFSGLQFPNYSSELNVNALELDDSALYLCASSLVSGAGANVLTFGAGSRLTVL.

This clonotype occurred a few times. The DNA for the CDR3 is TGTGCCAGCAGCTTAGAAGTCTCGAGCGACCCCGGGGAAGATACGCAGTATTTT. Encoded protein: CASSLEVSSDPGEDTQYF. This chain uses TRBV11-2 with TRBJ2-3; perhaps TRBD2 as D (5 bases). Germline values: CDR1 SGHAT, CDR2 FQNNGV. Trimming removed 0 bases from V and 5 bases from J, with 21 bases in between. This CDR3 contains 18 residues.

This clonotype appeared many times. This chain connects TRBV19 to TRBJ2-1, with a weak D call TRBD1 (5 bases). V gave up 4 bases and J gave up 10 bases, with 8 bases separating them. The CDR3 runs 11 residues. Germline CDR1 and CDR2: LNHDA and SQIVND (reference sequence). The CDR3 sequence: CASSTTGEQFF. The CDR3 bases are TGTGCCAGTAGTACCACAGGCGAGCAGTTCTTC.

The rearrangement joins TRBV14 to TRBJ2-5; 8 positions match TRBD1. Losses at the gene ends were 5 bases for V and 2 bases for J; bases not matched to a gene: 7. The V gene's germline CDR1 is SGHDN and CDR2 FVKESK. The CDR3 has 15 amino acids. Here the CDR3 DNA reads TGTGCCAGCAGCGGGACAGGCCTGGGACAAGAGACCCAGTACTTC. Its translation: CASSGTGLGQETQYF.

Only a few counts were recorded for this clonotype. The rearrangement links TRBV7-9 to TRBJ2-3; D not certain. Trimming pared 1 base from V and 2 bases from J, leaving 7 bases between. The CDR3 sequence is 14 residues long. Germline-derived CDR1 and CDR2 are SEHNR and FQNEAQ (reference sequence). Here the CDR3 reads CASSLETITDTQYF. The CDR3 DNA sequence: TGTGCCAGCAGCTTAGAAACCATCACAGATACGCAGTATTTT.

This clonotype came up a few times. This chain connects TRBV20-1 to TRBJ2-1; tentatively, D is TRBD2 (5 bases). Trimming shortened V by 1 base and J by 8 bases, and 15 bases separated the two germline ends. The CDR3 sequence is 14 residues long. Looked up from germline, CDR1 is DFQATT and CDR2 is SNEGSKA (reference sequence). This CDR3 is CSARGLSNHDEQFF. CDR3 DNA: TGCAGTGCTAGAGGACTATCCAACCACGATGAGCAGTTCTTC.

The chain has TRBV20-1 and TRBJ2-1; 10 positions match TRBD2. The CDR3 is made up of 19 amino acids. Germline assignment: CDR1 DFQATT and CDR2 SNEGSKA (reference sequence). The V segment lost 0 bases and the J segment 1 base; nucleotides outside the gene matches: 12. CDR3 DNA: TGCAGTGCTAGAGATCCGGCTAGCGGGAGATCGGTTTCCTACAATGAGCAGTTCTTC. It encodes CSARDPASGRSVSYNEQFF.

This clonotype was observed a few times. V gene TRBV24-1 combines with J gene TRBJ2-2, with D hard to call. Germline V gene lookup returns CDR1 KGHDR and CDR2 SFDVKD. V shed 9 bases and J shed 5 bases, with 9 bases lying between them. This CDR3 region has 12 residues. Here the CDR3 DNA reads TGTGCCACCTCAGTACTAACCGGGGAGCTGTTTTTT. It encodes CATSVLTGELFF.

This clonotype was counted only a few times. This chain joins TRBV15 and TRBJ2-3; possibly TRBD1 for D (6 bases). Trimming removed 0 bases from V and 2 bases from J, with 15 bases in between. This CDR3 is built from 17 residues. Germline CDR1 and CDR2: LNHNV and YYDKDF (reference sequence). CDR3: CATSRERWGRNTDTQYF. CDR3 nucleotide sequence: TGTGCCACCAGCAGAGAAAGGTGGGGGCGAAACACAGATACGCAGTATTTT.

The rearrangement joins TRBV7-9 to TRBJ2-5; D is ambiguous. The CDR3 has 15 residues. The germline CDR1 and CDR2 sequences are SEHNR and FQNEAQ (reference sequence). The V end was cut by 1 base, the J end by 5 bases, with 14 bases between. The CDR3 is CASSLDGHLGETQYF. The CDR3 DNA sequence: TGTGCCAGCAGCTTAGATGGTCACTTGGGGGAGACCCAGTACTTC.

This chain links TRBV2 with TRBJ2-1; 9 bases are a match to TRBD2. Germline V gene sequence: CDR1 SNHLY, CDR2 FYNNEI. CDR3 length equals 16 residues. V trimming: 5 bases; J trimming: 4 bases; junction bases outside the gene matches: 9. CDR3: CASSQLAGEGYNEQFF. CDR3 bases: TGTGCCAGCAGTCAATTAGCGGGAGAGGGATACAATGAGCAGTTCTTC.

The rearrangement joins TRBV27 to TRBJ1-4; 7 nucleotides align to TRBD1. Unmatched junction bases numbered 7, after V lost 3 bases and J lost 0 bases. The germline V gene has CDR1 MNHEY and CDR2 SMNVEV (reference sequence). The CDR3 covers 17 residues. The CDR3 spells CASSFDREPATNEKLFF. In nucleotides, the CDR3 is TGTGCCAGCAGTTTCGACAGGGAGCCCGCAACTAATGAAAAACTGTTTTTT.

There are a few counts of this clonotype. The chain joins TRBV25-1 to TRBJ2-7; D possibly corresponds to TRBD2 (6 bases). Trimming removed 5 bases from V and 11 bases from J, with 16 bases in between. This CDR3 comprises 12 residues. CDR1 and CDR2 (germline): MGHDK, SYGVNS. CDR3 loop: CASSLTPGSKYF. Written as DNA, the CDR3 is TGTGCCAGCAGTCTAACCCCCGGGAGCAAGTACTTC.

CDR3 residues: CASSQDVSSLYNEQFF. The CDR3, as DNA: TGTGCCAGCAGCCAAGATGTGTCTAGCTTGTACAATGAGCAGTTCTTC. The chain is built from TRBV14 and TRBJ2-1, with D possibly TRBD2 on 5 matching bases. The CDR3 length is 16 residues. Per the germline V gene, CDR1 is SGHDN and CDR2 is FVKESK. The V end lost 0 bases, the J end lost 4 bases, and 13 bases lay between the germline ends.

Concerning this clonotype itself: A read error may explain this, as a much larger clone is one base away. The gene calls are TRBV29-1 and TRBJ2-7; unclear D gene. Looked up from germline, CDR1 is SQVTM and CDR2 is ANQGSEA. The CDR3 totals 14 residues. CDR3: CSAIDPVNTYEQCF. For the CDR3, the DNA is TGCAGCGCCATAGATCCCGTCAATACCTACGAGCAGTGCTTC.

J is TRBJ1-1 and V is TRBV20-1; no firm D call. The CDR3 sequence is 12 residues long. CDR1 and CDR2 (germline): DFQATT, SNEGSKA (reference sequence). Deletions cut 5 bases from V and 4 bases from J, with 11 bases between. The CDR3 DNA sequence: TGCAGTGCTGCGATGGGGTCCACTGAAGCTTTCTTT. Protein sequence: CSAAMGSTEAFF.

The chain couples TRBV3-1 to TRBJ1-5; D unresolved. The germline gives CDR1 LGHDT, CDR2 YNNKEL (reference sequence). Trimming shortened V by 1 base and J by 9 bases, and 7 bases separated the two germline ends. The CDR3 extends over 12 amino acids. CDR3 amino acids: CASSQGVGPQHF. CDR3 DNA: TGTGCCAGCAGCCAAGGTGTGGGGCCCCAGCATTTT.

The rearrangement uses TRBV5-1 and TRBJ2-2; tentatively, D is TRBD2 (6 bases). Germline V gene data show CDR1 as SGHRS and CDR2 as YFSETQ. V lost 3 bases to trimming and J lost 6 bases, with 15 bases between them. CDR3 length: 15 amino acids. CDR3 residues: CASSSGGPIAGELFF. The DNA of the CDR3 is TGCGCCAGCAGCTCCGGGGGACCTATCGCCGGGGAGCTGTTTTTT.